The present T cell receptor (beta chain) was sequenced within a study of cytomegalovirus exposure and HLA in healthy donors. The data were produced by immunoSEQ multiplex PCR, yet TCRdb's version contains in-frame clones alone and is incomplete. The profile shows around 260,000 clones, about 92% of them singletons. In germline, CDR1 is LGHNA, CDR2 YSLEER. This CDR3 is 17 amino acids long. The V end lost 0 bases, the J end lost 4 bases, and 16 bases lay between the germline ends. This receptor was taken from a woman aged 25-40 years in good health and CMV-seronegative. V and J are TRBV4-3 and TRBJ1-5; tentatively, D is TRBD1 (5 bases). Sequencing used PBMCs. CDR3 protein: CASSQEPQARGNQPQHF. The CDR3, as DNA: TGCGCCAGCAGCCAAGAACCACAGGCTAGGGGAAATCAGCCCCAGCATTTT.